A selection of T cell receptor beta chains follows, all from one sample in a study of CD8+ T cells in alopecia areata. Sequencing was performed with immunoSEQ multiplex PCR; in TCRdb, only in-frame clones are kept and a portion is missing. The sample lists just over 150,000 clones, less than 70% occurring once. Sequencing used CD4+ T cells sorted from blood, obtained at week 4, from a patient treated with tofacitinib. These TCRs come from a human donor with alopecia areata. Both conserved end residues are trimmed from each CDR3.

J: TRBJ1-2; V: TRBV15; CDR3: ATSRDRVQANYGYT
J: TRBJ2-3; V: TRBV6-6; CDR3: ASWRLGTDTQY
J: TRBJ1-1; V: TRBV29-1; CDR3: SVAREAEAF
J: TRBJ2-7; V: TRBV25-1; CDR3: ASSESLLTGLGYEQY
J: TRBJ1-5; V: TRBV30; CDR3: AWSRGTGDQPQH
J: TRBJ2-3; V: TRBV9; CDR3: ASSSRPPDTQY
J: TRBJ2-5; V: TRBV18; CDR3: ASSPSGGPRETQY
J: TRBJ1-2; V: TRBV10-3; CDR3: AISPGTDGDGYT
J: TRBJ2-1; V: TRBV7-2; CDR3: ASRLAGGPDEQF
J: TRBJ2-5; V: TRBV29-1; CDR3: SLTGGGGETQY
J: TRBJ1-4; V: TRBV19; CDR3: ASSIAREEKLF
J: TRBJ2-1; V: TRBV15; CDR3: ATRDEGTGSYNEQF
J: TRBJ2-1; V: TRBV20-1; CDR3: SARDVGEQF
J: TRBJ2-7; V: TRBV29-1; CDR3: SVALGASYEQY
J: TRBJ2-3; V: TRBV19; CDR3: ASSLLAGGPTDTQY
J: TRBJ2-1; V: TRBV11-2; CDR3: ASSLRGTSGYNEQF
J: TRBJ1-1; V: TRBV29-1; CDR3: SVALTVNTEAF
J: TRBJ2-5; V: TRBV29-1; CDR3: SVSRGPQETQY
J: TRBJ2-7; V: TRBV18; CDR3: ASSLEAGEQY
J: TRBJ1-2; V: TRBV29-1; CDR3: SGERGTDGYT
J: TRBJ2-2; V: TRBV30; CDR3: AWTMERTRPYTGELF
J: TRBJ1-1; V: TRBV30; CDR3: AWSVTGGLRTEAF
J: TRBJ1-5; V: TRBV7-9; CDR3: ASTREGNQPQH
J: TRBJ2-2; V: TRBV6-5; CDR3: ASSYLTFAHAGELF
J: TRBJ2-5; V: TRBV7-9; CDR3: ASSFRTALTQETQY
J: TRBJ1-5; V: TRBV5-6; CDR3: ASSSRQAYSNQPQH
J: TRBJ1-2; V: TRBV6-6; CDR3: ASSYSAGGYT
J: TRBJ2-3; V: TRBV6-5; CDR3: ASSYFRADTQY
J: TRBJ2-1; V: TRBV20-1; CDR3: SALTYNEQF